A selection of T cell receptor beta chains follows, all from one sample in a study of CD8 T cells in Susac syndrome. MiXCR, applied by TCRdb to the immunoSEQ multiplex PCR reads, yields one record per CDR3 protein. The sample consists of some 200,000 distinct CDR3 sequences, 90% to 96% of them appearing once. Sequenced input: CD4+ T cells from PBMCs. The receptors here all came from a human donor with Susac syndrome. Each CDR3 is given with its conserved first and last residue. A D gene is named only where the DNA matches it firmly. Not every row has a clone size; where given, it reads once, few, many or a size class.

j_call,d_call,v_call,clone_size,cdr3_nt,cdr3_aa
TRBJ1-2,NA,TRBV12-3/TRBV12-4,NA,TGTGCCAGCACCTTAGAGACTCTTTACAACTATGGCTACACCTTC,CASTLETLYNYGYTF
TRBJ1-2,NA,TRBV7-9,NA,TGTGCCAGCAGCCCCGGACAATACTATGGCTACACCTTC,CASSPGQYYGYTF
TRBJ2-1,TRBD2,TRBV11-2,NA,TGTGCCAGCAAACGACTAGCGGGGGGTTATAATGAGCAGTTCTTC,CASKRLAGGYNEQFF
TRBJ1-1,NA,TRBV30,once,TGTGCCTGGAGTGCTCTGAACACTGAAGCTTTCTTT,CAWSALNTEAFF
TRBJ1-1,NA,TRBV19,NA,TGTGCCAGTAGTATAGATCTGGGGGGCGGGACTGAAGCTTTCTTT,CASSIDLGGGTEAFF
TRBJ2-7,NA,TRBV2,NA,TGTGCCAGCAGTGAAGTCCCCTGGGAGCAGTACTTC,CASSEVPWEQYF
TRBJ2-7,NA,TRBV3-1,NA,TGTGCCAGCAGCCCACAGAGGGGCTACGAGCAGTACTTC,CASSPQRGYEQYF
TRBJ2-7,TRBD2,TRBV15,NA,TGTGCCACCAGCAGTCGACTAGCGGCCCGTTCCTACGAGCAGTACTTC,CATSSRLAARSYEQYF
TRBJ1-5,TRBD1,TRBV12-3/TRBV12-4,few,TGTGCCAGCAGTTCCGGACAGGGTGGCAATCAGCCCCAGCATTTT,CASSSGQGGNQPQHF
TRBJ1-5,NA,TRBV12-3/TRBV12-4,NA,TGTGCCAGCAGTGGACAGAATCAGCCCCAGCATTTT,CASSGQNQPQHF
TRBJ1-1,NA,TRBV3-1,NA,TGTGCCAGCAGCCATCGAGGTACAGAGGGGGAAGCTTTCTTT,CASSHRGTEGEAFF
TRBJ2-2,NA,TRBV10-3,once,TGTGCCATCAGTGCCCGGTCGGGGCAGGGCGCGAAAACCACCGGGGAGCTGTTTTTT,CAISARSGQGAKTTGELFF
TRBJ2-7,TRBD1,TRBV6-2/TRBV6-3,NA,TGTGCCAGCAACGATGGGACAGGGGCTTACGAGCAGTACTTC,CASNDGTGAYEQYF
TRBJ2-7,TRBD2,TRBV20-1,NA,TGCAGTGCTTCGGGGGGGGCTACCTACGAGCAGTACTTC,CSASGGATYEQYF
TRBJ2-5,NA,TRBV6-5,NA,TGTGCCAGCAGTTTATCCGAGGCGGTCGGCCAAGAGACCCAGTACTTC,CASSLSEAVGQETQYF
TRBJ1-6,NA,TRBV25-1,NA,TGTGCCAGCAGCGGAGGAGGGCCCCTCCACTTT,CASSGGGPLHF
TRBJ2-7,TRBD2,TRBV2,NA,TGTGCCAGCACACCACTAGCGGGGGTTGAACGGACAACCTACGAGCAGTACTTC,CASTPLAGVERTTYEQYF
TRBJ1-5,NA,TRBV18,NA,TGTGCCAGCTCACCAGGGCAGGGGTTTCAGCCCCAGCATTTT,CASSPGQGFQPQHF
TRBJ2-5,NA,TRBV20-1,NA,TGCAGTGCTAGAGATGCGGGTCAAGAGACCCAGTACTTC,CSARDAGQETQYF
TRBJ2-5,NA,TRBV6-1,NA,TGTGCCACATCCTGGACGAACCAAGAGACCCAGTACTTC,CATSWTNQETQYF
TRBJ1-1,NA,TRBV12-3/TRBV12-4,NA,TGTGCCAGCAGCTTGACGGAGTACACTGAAGCTTTCTTT,CASSLTEYTEAFF
TRBJ2-7,NA,TRBV21-1,NA,TGTGCCAGCACCCCGGACTGGAGCTGGAAGTACTTC,CASTPDWSWKYF
TRBJ2-1,NA,TRBV10-3,once,TGTGCCATCAGCAGGCAGGGGGGGAGCTCCTACAATGAGCAGTTCTTC,CAISRQGGSSYNEQFF
TRBJ1-2,NA,TRBV19,NA,TGTGCCAGTAGTATTACGGGGACCTCCACTGGCTACACCTTC,CASSITGTSTGYTF
TRBJ2-3,NA,TRBV20-1,once,TGCAGTGCTAGACCTTCCGGGCAAACAGATACGCAGTATTTT,CSARPSGQTDTQYF
TRBJ1-6,NA,TRBV7-9,NA,TGTGCCAGCGCCTGGGGTAATTCACCCCTCCACTTT,CASAWGNSPLHF
TRBJ2-3,NA,TRBV2,NA,TGTGCCAGCGCCACGCCCTTCTCCACAGATACGCAGTATTTT,CASATPFSTDTQYF
TRBJ2-2,NA,TRBV27,NA,TGTGCCAGCAGTTTCACGGACACGCTGGGGAAAACCGGGGAGCTGTTTTTT,CASSFTDTLGKTGELFF
TRBJ2-5,TRBD2,TRBV18,NA,TGTGCCAGCTCATGGACTAGCGGGGGACAAGAGACCCAGTACTTC,CASSWTSGGQETQYF
TRBJ1-1,NA,TRBV12-3/TRBV12-4,NA,TGTGCCAGCAGTTTGGGAATGGACAGCGGTAGAACTTTCTTT,CASSLGMDSGRTFF
TRBJ2-3,NA,TRBV29-1,NA,TGCAGCGTTGACGTGGGGGATACGCAGTATTTT,CSVDVGDTQYF
TRBJ1-6,NA,TRBV9,NA,TGTGCCAGCAGCCGGATTGACAGCGCCCGAAGCACCCTCCACTTT,CASSRIDSARSTLHF
TRBJ2-1,TRBD2,TRBV20-1,NA,TGCAGTGCGCCGACTAGCGGGGGAAGTGAGCAGTTCTTC,CSAPTSGGSEQFF
TRBJ2-4,NA,TRBV25-1,NA,TGTGCCAGCAGTGATCACGGACCCGAAAACATTCAGTACTTC,CASSDHGPENIQYF
TRBJ2-3,NA,TRBV30,NA,TGTGCCTGGAGTGGTGGGAGAGCAGATACGCAGTATTTT,CAWSGGRADTQYF
TRBJ2-5,TRBD1,TRBV11-1,once,TGTGCCAGCAGCCCCCGGGACAGGGGCCAAGAGACCCAGTACTTC,CASSPRDRGQETQYF
TRBJ1-4,NA,TRBV25-1,NA,TGTGCCAGCAGAGACGGGTGGGAAAAACTGTTTTTT,CASRDGWEKLFF